Listed below are T cell receptor beta chains from one sample, sequenced in a study of blood T cell repertoires in COVID-19. Libraries were prepared by immunoSEQ multiplex PCR; TCRdb keeps only in-frame clonotypes and omits some of them. The sample gives under 65,000 clones, over 75% of which show up once; 15% to 20% is in the top ten. Sample: peripheral blood. Source of these receptors: an elderly man with acute or convalescent COVID-19. The CDR3 runs from the conserved cysteine through the conserved F or W. The D gene is left open where the match is weak. Clone size is given for some rows only: seen once, a few or many times, or a class if the clone is expanded.

NA,15,TRBJ1-2,NA,TRBV3-1/TRBV3-2,CASSHDGGPWYGYTF,TGTGCCAGCAGCCATGATGGAGGCCCTTGGTATGGCTACACCTTC
NA,15,TRBJ2-1,NA,TRBV6-5,CASSYGRSSYNEQFF,TGTGCCAGCAGTTACGGGAGAAGCTCCTACAATGAGCAGTTCTTC
TRBD1,17,TRBJ2-7,NA,TRBV11-2,CASSPASRTGYPYEQYF,TGTGCCAGCAGCCCGGCTTCGAGGACAGGGTATCCCTACGAGCAGTACTTC
TRBD1,15,TRBJ1-2,NA,TRBV5-1,CASSLVEGQAGGYTF,TGCGCCAGCAGCTTGGTAGAGGGACAGGCGGGCGGCTACACCTTC
TRBD1,13,TRBJ1-1,NA,TRBV19,CASSIGQGFEAFF,TGTGCCAGTAGTATAGGACAGGGGTTTGAAGCTTTCTTT
TRBD1,15,TRBJ1-6,NA,TRBV9,CASSANRDRRSPLHF,TGTGCCAGCAGCGCAAACCGGGACAGGCGATCACCCCTCCACTTT
TRBD1,19,TRBJ1-5,NA,TRBV7-2,CASSSSGTGDMWINQPQHF,TGTGCCAGCAGCTCGTCCGGGACAGGGGATATGTGGATCAATCAGCCCCAGCATTTT
TRBD1,14,TRBJ2-7,NA,TRBV7-2,CASSPGGAGVEQYF,TGTGCCAGCAGCCCAGGGGGTGCCGGGGTCGAGCAGTACTTC
NA,13,TRBJ1-1,few,TRBV7-7,CASSLSGGTEAFF,TGTGCTAGCAGCTTATCTGGCGGCACTGAAGCTTTCTTT
NA,15,TRBJ1-3,NA,TRBV6-5,CASSPQANSGNTIYF,TGTGCCAGCAGTCCCCAGGCCAACTCTGGAAACACCATATATTTT
NA,13,TRBJ1-6,NA,TRBV5-1,CASSSTQNSPLHF,TGCGCCAGCAGCTCCACACAGAATTCACCCCTCCACTTT